This TCR beta chain derives from a study of T cell responses to AZD1222 COVID-19 vaccine. Points from the study as a whole: Variant regions that are unmutated are reportedly the target of nearly half of spike-specific TCRs. Increases in Spike-specific TCR breadth and depth were seen after two AZD1222 doses.

Doses given second, at about 4 or about 12 weeks, were pooled. For this clone: The antigen remains undetermined.

The junction had 6 bases not matched to a gene; V was cut back by 4 bases and J by 3 bases. The CDR3 covers 16 residues. The germline V gene has CDR1 SGHRS and CDR2 YFSETQ. Produced via immunoSEQ multiplex PCR; TCRdb's table is partial and in-frame only. The data show fewer than 120,000 clones, with roughly 89% seen just once and roughly 15% held by the top ten. This chain links TRBV5-1 with TRBJ1-4; 10 bases are a match to TRBD1. The source of this sequence is an adult who received the AZD1222 COVID-19 vaccine. The source material was peripheral blood, sampled 28 days after the second AZD1222 dose. In DNA form, the CDR3 reads TGCGCCAGCAGCCCGGACAGGGGGTCGGCTAATGAAAAACTGTTTTTT. Its translation: CASSPDRGSANEKLFF. The whole variable domain, filled in from reference TRBV5-1 and TRBJ1-4, reads KAGVTQTPRYLIKTRGQQVTLSCSPISGHRSVSWYQQTPGQGLQFLFEYFSETQRNKGNFPGRFSGRQFSNSRSEMNVSTLELGDSALYLCASSPDRGSANEKLFFGSGTQLSVL.